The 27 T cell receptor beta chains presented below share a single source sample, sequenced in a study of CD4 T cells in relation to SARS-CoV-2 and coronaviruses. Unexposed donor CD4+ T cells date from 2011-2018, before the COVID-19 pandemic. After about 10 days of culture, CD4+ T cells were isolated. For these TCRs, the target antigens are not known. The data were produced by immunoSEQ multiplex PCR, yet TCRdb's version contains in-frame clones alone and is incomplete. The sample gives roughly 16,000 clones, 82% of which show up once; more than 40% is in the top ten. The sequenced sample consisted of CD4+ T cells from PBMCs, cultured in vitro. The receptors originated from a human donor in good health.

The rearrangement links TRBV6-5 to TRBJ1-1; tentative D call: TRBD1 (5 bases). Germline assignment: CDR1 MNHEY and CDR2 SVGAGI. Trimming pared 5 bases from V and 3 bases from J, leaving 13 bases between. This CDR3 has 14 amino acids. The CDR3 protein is CASSRGFRDTEAFF. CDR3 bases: TGTGCCAGCAGTAGGGGTTTCAGGGACACTGAAGCTTTCTTT.

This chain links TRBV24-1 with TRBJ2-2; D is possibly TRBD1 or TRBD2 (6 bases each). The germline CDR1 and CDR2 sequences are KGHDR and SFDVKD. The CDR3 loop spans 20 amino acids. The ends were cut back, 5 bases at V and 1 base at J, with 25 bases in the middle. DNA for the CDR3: TGTGCCACCAGTGTTGCGTTTAAAGATCAGGGGCGGGAGAACACCGGGGAGCTGTTTTTT. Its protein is CATSVAFKDQGRENTGELFF.

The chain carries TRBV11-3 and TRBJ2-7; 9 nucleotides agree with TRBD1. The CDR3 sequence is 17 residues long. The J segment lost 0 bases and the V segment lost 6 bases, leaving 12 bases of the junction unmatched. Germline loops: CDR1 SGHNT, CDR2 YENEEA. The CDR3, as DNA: TGTGCCAGCAGTCCCCCCCGGCCGGGACAGGGCTCCTACGAGCAGTACTTC. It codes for CASSPPRPGQGSYEQYF.

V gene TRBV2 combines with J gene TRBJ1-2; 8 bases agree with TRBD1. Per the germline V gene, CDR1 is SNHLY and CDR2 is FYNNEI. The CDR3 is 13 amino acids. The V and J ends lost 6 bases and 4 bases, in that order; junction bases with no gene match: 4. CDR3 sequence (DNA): TGTGCCAGCAGCAACACAGGGGGCTATGGCTACACCTTC. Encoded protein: CASSNTGGYGYTF.

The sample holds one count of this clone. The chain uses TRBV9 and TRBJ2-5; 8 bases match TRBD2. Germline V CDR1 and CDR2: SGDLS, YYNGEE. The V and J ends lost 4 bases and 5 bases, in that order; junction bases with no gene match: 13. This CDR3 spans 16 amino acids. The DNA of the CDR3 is TGTGCCAGCAGCCCACCCTCGGGGGGGGGACGGGAGACCCAGTACTTC. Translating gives CASSPPSGGGRETQYF.

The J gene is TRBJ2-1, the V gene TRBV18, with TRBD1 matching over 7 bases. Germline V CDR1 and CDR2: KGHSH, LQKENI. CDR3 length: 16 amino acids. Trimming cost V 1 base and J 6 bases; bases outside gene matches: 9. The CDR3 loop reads CASSPQGVGTANEQFF. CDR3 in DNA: TGTGCCAGCTCACCACAAGGCGTCGGGACAGCCAATGAGCAGTTCTTC.

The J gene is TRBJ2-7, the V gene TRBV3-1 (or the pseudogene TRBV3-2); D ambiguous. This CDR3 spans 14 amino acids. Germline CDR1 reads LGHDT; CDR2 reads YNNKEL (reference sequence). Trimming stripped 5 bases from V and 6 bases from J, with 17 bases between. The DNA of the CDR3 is TGTGCCAGCAGCTACGACTTAGGACCCCTCGAGCAGTACTTC. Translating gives CASSYDLGPLEQYF.

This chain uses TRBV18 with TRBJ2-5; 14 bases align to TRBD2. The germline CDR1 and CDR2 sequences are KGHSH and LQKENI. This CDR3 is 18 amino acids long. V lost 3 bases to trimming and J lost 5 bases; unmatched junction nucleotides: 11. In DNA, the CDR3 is TGTGCCAGCTCACCGAGAAGAGCGACTAGCGGGAGGGGGGAGACCCAGTACTTC. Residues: CASSPRRATSGRGETQYF.

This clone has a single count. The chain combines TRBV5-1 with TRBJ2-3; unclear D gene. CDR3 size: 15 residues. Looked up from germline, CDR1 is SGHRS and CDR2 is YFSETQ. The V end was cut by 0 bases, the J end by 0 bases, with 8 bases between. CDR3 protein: CASSLVGRSTDTQYF. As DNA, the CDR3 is TGCGCCAGCAGCTTGGTTGGTCGCAGCACAGATACGCAGTATTTT.

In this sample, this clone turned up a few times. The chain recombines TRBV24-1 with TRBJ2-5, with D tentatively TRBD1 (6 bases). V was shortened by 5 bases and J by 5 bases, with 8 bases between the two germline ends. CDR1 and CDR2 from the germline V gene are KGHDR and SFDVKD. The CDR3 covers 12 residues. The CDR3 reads CATSVTGETQYF. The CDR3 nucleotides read TGTGCCACCAGTGTCACAGGGGAGACCCAGTACTTC.

The DNA for the CDR3 is TGTGCCAGCAGCCCTAGTCCTAGCGGGTCCTACGAGCAGTACTTC. Its protein is CASSPSPSGSYEQYF. The chain has TRBV3-1 (or the pseudogene TRBV3-2) and TRBJ2-7; 8 nucleotides agree with TRBD2. V was clipped by 4 bases and J by 1 base; unmatched bases: 6. The germline CDR1 and CDR2 sequences are LGHDT and YNNKEL (reference sequence). The CDR3 covers 15 residues.

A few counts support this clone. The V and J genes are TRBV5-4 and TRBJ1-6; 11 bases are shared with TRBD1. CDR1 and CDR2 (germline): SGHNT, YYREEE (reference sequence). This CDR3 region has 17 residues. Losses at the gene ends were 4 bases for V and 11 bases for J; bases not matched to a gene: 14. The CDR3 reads CASSNKRTGGVRPPLHF. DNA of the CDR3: TGTGCCAGCAGCAATAAGAGGACAGGGGGCGTCAGGCCACCCCTCCACTTT.

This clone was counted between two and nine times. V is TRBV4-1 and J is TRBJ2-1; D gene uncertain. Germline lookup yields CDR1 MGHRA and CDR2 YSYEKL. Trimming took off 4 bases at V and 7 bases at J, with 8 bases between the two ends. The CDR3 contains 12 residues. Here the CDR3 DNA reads TGCGCCAGCAGCCTACCAAAGAATGAGCAGTTCTTC. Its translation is CASSLPKNEQFF.

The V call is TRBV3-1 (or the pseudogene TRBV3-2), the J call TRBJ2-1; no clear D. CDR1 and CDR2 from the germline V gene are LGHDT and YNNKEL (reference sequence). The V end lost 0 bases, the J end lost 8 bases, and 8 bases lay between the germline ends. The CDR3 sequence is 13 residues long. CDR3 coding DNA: TGTGCCAGCAGCCAAGATCACCGCTATGAGCAGTTCTTC. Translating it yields CASSQDHRYEQFF.

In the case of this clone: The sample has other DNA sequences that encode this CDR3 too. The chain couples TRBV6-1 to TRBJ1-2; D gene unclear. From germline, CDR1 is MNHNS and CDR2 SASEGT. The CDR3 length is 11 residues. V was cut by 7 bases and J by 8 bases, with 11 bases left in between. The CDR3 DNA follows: TGTGCCAGCACCGGGTTGGGGGGCTACACCTTC. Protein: CASTGLGGYTF.

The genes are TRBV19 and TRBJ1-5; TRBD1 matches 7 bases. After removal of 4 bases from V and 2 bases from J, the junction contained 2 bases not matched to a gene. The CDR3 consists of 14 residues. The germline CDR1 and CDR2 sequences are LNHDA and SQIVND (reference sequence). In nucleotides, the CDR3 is TGTGCCAGTAGTAGACAGGGTGGCAATCAGCCCCAGCATTTT. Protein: CASSRQGGNQPQHF.

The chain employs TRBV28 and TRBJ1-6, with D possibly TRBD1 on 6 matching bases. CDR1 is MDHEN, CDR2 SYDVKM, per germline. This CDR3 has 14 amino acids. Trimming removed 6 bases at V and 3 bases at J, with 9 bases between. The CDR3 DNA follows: TGTGCCAGCAGAGGACAGATCTATAATTCACCCCTCCACTTT. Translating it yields CASRGQIYNSPLHF.

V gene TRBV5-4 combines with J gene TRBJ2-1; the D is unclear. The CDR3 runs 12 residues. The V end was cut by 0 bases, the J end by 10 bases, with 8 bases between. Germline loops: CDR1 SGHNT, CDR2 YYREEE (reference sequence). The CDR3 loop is CASSLDFAEQFF. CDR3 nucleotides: TGTGCCAGCAGCTTGGACTTCGCGGAGCAGTTCTTC.

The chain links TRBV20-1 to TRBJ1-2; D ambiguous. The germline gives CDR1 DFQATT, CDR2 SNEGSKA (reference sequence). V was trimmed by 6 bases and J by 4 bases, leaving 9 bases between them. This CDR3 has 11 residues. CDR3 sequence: CSAADIYGYTF. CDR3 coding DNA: TGCAGTGCCGCAGATATCTATGGCTACACCTTC.

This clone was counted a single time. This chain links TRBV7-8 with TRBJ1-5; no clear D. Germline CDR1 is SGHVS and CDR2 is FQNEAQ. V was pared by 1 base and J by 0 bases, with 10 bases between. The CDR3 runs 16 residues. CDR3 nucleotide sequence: TGTGCCAGCAGCTTAGAATACTGGAATAGCAATCAGCCCCAGCATTTT. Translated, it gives CASSLEYWNSNQPQHF.

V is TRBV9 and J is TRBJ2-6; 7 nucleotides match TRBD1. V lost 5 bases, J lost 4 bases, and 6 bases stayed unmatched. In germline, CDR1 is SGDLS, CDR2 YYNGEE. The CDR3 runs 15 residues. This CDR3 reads CASSRQGPGANVLTF. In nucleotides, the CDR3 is TGTGCCAGCAGTCGACAGGGTCCCGGGGCCAACGTCCTGACTTTC.

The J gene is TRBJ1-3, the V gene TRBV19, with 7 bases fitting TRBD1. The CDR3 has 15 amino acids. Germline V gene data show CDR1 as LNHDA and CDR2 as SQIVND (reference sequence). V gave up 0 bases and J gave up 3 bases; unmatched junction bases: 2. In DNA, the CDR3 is TGTGCCAGTAGTATAGACGGGACAGATGGAAACACCATATATTTT. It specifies CASSIDGTDGNTIYF.

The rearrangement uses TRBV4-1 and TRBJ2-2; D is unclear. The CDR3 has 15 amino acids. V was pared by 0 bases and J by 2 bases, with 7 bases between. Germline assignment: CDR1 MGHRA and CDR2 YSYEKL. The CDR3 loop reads CASSQDSDNTGELFF. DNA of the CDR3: TGCGCCAGCAGCCAAGATTCAGACAACACCGGGGAGCTGTTTTTT.

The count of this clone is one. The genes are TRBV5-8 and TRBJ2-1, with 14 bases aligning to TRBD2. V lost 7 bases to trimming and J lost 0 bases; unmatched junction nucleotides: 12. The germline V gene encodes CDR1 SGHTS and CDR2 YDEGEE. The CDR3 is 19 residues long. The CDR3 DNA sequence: TGTGCCAGCGACCATTCCGGGACTAGCGGGAGCCCCTCCTACAATGAGCAGTTCTTC. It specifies CASDHSGTSGSPSYNEQFF. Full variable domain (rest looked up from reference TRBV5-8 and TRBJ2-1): EAGVTQSPTHLIKTRGQQATLRCSPISGHTSVYWYQQALGLGLQFLLWYDEGEERNRGNFPPRFSGRQFPNYSSELNVNALELEDSALYLCASDHSGTSGSPSYNEQFFGPGTRLTVL.

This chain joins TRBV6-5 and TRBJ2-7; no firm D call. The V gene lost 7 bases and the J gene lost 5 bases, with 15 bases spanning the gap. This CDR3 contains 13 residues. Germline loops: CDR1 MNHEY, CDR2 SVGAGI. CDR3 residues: CASTMSNVHEQYF. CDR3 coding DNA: TGTGCCAGCACCATGAGCAACGTCCACGAGCAGTACTTC.

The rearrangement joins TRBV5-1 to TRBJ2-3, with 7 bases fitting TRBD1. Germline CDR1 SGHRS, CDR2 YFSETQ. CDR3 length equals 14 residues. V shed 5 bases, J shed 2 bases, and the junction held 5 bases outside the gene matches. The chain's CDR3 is CASRQGTPTDTQYF. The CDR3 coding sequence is TGCGCCAGCAGACAGGGGACGCCCACAGATACGCAGTATTTT. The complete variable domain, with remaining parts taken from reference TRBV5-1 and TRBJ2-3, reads KAGVTQTPRYLIKTRGQQVTLSCSPISGHRSVSWYQQTPGQGLQFLFEYFSETQRNKGNFPGRFSGRQFSNSRSEMNVSTLELGDSALYLCASRQGTPTDTQYFGPGTRLTVL.

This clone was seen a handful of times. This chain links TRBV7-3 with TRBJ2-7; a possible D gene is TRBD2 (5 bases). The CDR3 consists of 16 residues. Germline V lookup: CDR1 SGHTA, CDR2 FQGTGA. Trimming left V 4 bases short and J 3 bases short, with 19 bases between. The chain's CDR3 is CASSSPRVLTNYEQYF. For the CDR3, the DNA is TGTGCCAGCAGCTCCCCTCGGGTCTTGACTAACTACGAGCAGTACTTC.